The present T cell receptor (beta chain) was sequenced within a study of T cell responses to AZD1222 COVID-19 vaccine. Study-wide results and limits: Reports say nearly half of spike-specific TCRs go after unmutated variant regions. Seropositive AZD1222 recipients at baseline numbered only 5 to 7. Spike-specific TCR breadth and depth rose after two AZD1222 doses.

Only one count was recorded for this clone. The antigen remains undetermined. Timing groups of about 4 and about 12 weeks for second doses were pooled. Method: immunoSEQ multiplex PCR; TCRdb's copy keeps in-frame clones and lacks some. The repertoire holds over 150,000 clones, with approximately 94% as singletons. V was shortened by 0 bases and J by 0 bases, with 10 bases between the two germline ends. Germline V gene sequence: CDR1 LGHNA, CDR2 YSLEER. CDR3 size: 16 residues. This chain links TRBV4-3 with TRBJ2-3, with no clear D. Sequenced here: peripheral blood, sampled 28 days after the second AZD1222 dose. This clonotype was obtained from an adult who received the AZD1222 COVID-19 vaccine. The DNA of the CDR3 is TGCGCCAGCAGCCAAGATATTCGTGGGAGCACAGATACGCAGTATTTT. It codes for CASSQDIRGSTDTQYF.